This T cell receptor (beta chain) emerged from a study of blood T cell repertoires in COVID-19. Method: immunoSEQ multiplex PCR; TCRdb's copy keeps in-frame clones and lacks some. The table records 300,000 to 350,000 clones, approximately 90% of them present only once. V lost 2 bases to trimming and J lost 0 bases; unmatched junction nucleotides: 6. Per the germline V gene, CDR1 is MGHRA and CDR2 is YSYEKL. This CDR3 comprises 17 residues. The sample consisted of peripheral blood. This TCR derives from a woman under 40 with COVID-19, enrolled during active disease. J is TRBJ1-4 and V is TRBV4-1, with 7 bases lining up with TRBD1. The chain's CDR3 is CASSQSRGFATNEKLFF. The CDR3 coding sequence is TGCGCCAGCAGCCAAAGCAGGGGGTTTGCAACTAATGAAAAACTGTTTTTT.